A single T cell receptor beta chain is shown here with its context. Antigen unknown. Terminally differentiated effector memory CD45RA+ cells were excluded from the naive CD8 cells, which were CD45RO-negative and positively selected for CCR7. This sample was taken from a study of shared clonotypes between healthy human individuals. At the level of the study: CD4 naive and CD4 memory each took three plates per donor, while CD8 naive took two and CD8 memory one. Points from the study as a whole: Memory subsets had estimated richness that was generally smaller than that of naive subsets.

The CDR3 loop spans 16 amino acids. V lost 3 bases and J lost 3, with 18 bases in between. Germline V gene data show CDR1 as SEHNR and CDR2 as FQNEAQ (reference sequence). Generated by immunoSEQ multiplex PCR, the TCRdb table keeps only in-frame clones and is missing some. The data show more than 2 million clones, roughly 95% seen once. The sequenced sample consisted of naive CD8+ T cells sorted from blood. The V call is TRBV7-9, the J call TRBJ2-7; D may be TRBD2 (5 bases). The origin of this receptor is a man younger than 30 in good health. The CDR3 region has the DNA TGTGCCAGCAGCTTTGCCGTCTTCGTAGGGAGCTACGAGCAGTACTTC. Its protein is CASSFAVFVGSYEQYF.